These 20 T cell receptor beta chains came from one sample sequenced in a study of CD8 T cells in ankylosing spondylitis. Study-wide results and caveats: Ankylosing spondylitis blood appeared to be characterized by a TCR beta motif of fewer than ten highly homologous variants.

TCRdb used MiXCR to reprocess the 5' RACE reads, holding one entry per CDR3 protein. The repertoire holds roughly 440,000 distinct CDR3 sequences, 17% seen once, with just over 1% in the top ten. These receptors' antigens are unknown. The material sequenced was blood, either unsorted or a sorted T cell fraction (not recorded which). The receptors stem from a male donor with ankylosing spondylitis.

This clonotype showed up many times. This chain uses TRBV6-1 with TRBJ1-1; 8 bases fit TRBD1. J gave up 1 base and V 8 bases, and 6 bases lay outside the gene matches. From germline, CDR1 is MNHNS and CDR2 SASEGT. This CDR3 has 14 residues. This chain's CDR3 is CASDRGDGNTEAFF. As DNA, the CDR3 is TGTGCCAGCGACAGGGGAGACGGGAACACTGAAGCTTTCTTT.

V usage is TRBV5-1 and J usage is TRBJ1-3, with 7 nucleotides matching TRBD1. The CDR3 runs to 15 residues. Per the germline V gene, CDR1 is SGHRS and CDR2 is YFSETQ. Trimming cost V 5 bases and J 0 bases; bases outside gene matches: 5. CDR3 loop: CASSYTGDSGNTIYF. As DNA, the CDR3 is TGCGCCAGCAGTTATACAGGGGACTCTGGAAACACCATATATTTT.

The chain has TRBV12-3 or TRBV12-4 and TRBJ2-3, with 9 bases that match TRBD2. The CDR3 spans 18 residues. With V trimmed by 3 bases and J by 0 bases, 10 bases remained unmatched. CDR3 amino acids: CASSFPRGGGVSTDTQYF. Here the CDR3 DNA reads TGTGCCAGCAGTTTCCCCCGGGGCGGGGGGGTTAGCACAGATACGCAGTATTTT.

This clonotype was counted at least ten times. The chain uses TRBV12-3 or TRBV12-4 and TRBJ2-1; D is possibly TRBD1 (6 bases). The CDR3 is 13 amino acids. V was clipped by 1 base and J by 8 bases, with 9 bases between them. CDR3 loop: CASSLGRGYEQFF. In DNA form, the CDR3 reads TGTGCCAGCAGTTTAGGTAGGGGGTATGAGCAGTTCTTC.

The table lists this clonotype with many counts. The chain links TRBV5-1 to TRBJ1-1; D unresolved. The V gene lost 2 bases and the J gene lost 6 bases, with 11 bases spanning the gap. The V gene's germline CDR1 is SGHRS and CDR2 YFSETQ. The CDR3 covers 13 residues. Here the CDR3 DNA reads TGCGCCAGCAGCTTCGCAGCCGGGGCTGAAGCTTTCTTT. As protein: CASSFAAGAEAFF.

This clonotype was detected a few times. This chain joins TRBV7-9 and TRBJ2-1; a possible D gene is TRBD2 (5 bases). Looked up from germline, CDR1 is SEHNR and CDR2 is FQNEAQ (reference sequence). V was trimmed by 2 bases and J by 8 bases, leaving 10 bases between them. The CDR3 covers 13 residues. DNA for the CDR3: TGTGCCAGCAGCTTACTTTCGGGGTATGAGCAGTTCTTC. Translation: CASSLLSGYEQFF. The entire variable domain, with the rest obtained from reference TRBV7-9 and TRBJ2-1, is as follows: DTGVSQNPRHKITKRGQNVTFRCDPISEHNRLYWYRQTLGQGPEFLTYFQNEAQLEKSRLLSDRFSAERPKGSFSTLEIQRTEQGDSAMYLCASSLLSGYEQFFGPGTRLTVL.

In its sample, this clonotype was seen a few times. The V call is TRBV10-3, the J call TRBJ2-5; TRBD2 aligns across 9 bases. CDR3 length equals 14 residues. Looked up from germline, CDR1 is ENHRY and CDR2 is SYGVKD. With 2 bases clipped from V and 5 bases from J, the junction kept 3 bases outside the gene matches. The CDR3 DNA follows: TGTGCCATCAGTGAGGGGACTAGCTATGAGACCCAGTACTTC. Translated: CAISEGTSYETQYF.

This rearrangement joins TRBV7-2 to TRBJ2-7; 13 bases agree with TRBD2. Germline V lookup: CDR1 SGHTA, CDR2 FQGNSA. The CDR3 spans 16 residues. V lost 4 bases to trimming and J lost 2 bases; unmatched junction nucleotides: 5. This chain's CDR3 is CASSSFGTSGTYEQYF. DNA of the CDR3: TGTGCCAGCAGCTCCTTTGGGACTAGCGGGACCTACGAGCAGTACTTC.

The rearrangement uses TRBV2 and TRBJ2-7; D not resolved. CDR1 SNHLY and CDR2 FYNNEI come from the germline V gene. The CDR3 has 14 residues. V lost 7 bases and J 7 bases, leaving 20 bases between the germline ends. The CDR3 bases are TGTGCCAGCAAATCCAGTCATGGGCAGAAAGAGCAGTACTTC. Protein: CASKSSHGQKEQYF.

The chain is built from TRBV4-2 and TRBJ1-1, with 7 bases identical to TRBD1. CDR1 and CDR2 from the germline V gene are LGHNA and YNFKEQ. This CDR3 contains 15 residues. V lost 8 bases, J lost 3 bases, and 12 bases stayed unmatched. CDR3: CASEKSGQRDTEAFF. The CDR3 DNA follows: TGTGCCAGCGAGAAATCGGGACAGAGGGACACTGAAGCTTTCTTT.

This clonotype was seen more than once but under ten times. The J gene is TRBJ2-5, the V gene TRBV6-2 or TRBV6-3, with TRBD2 matching 10 bases. V lost 0 bases to trimming and J lost 4 bases; unmatched junction nucleotides: 2. Germline V gives CDR1 MNHEY, CDR2 SVGEGT. CDR3 size: 15 residues. The DNA of the CDR3 is TGTGCCAGCAGTTACTCGAGCGGGAGGGGAGAGACCCAGTACTTC. Protein sequence: CASSYSSGRGETQYF.

This clonotype was observed a handful of times. This CDR3 is CASRTGEGYTF. The CDR3 DNA is TGTGCCAGCAGGACAGGCGAAGGCTACACCTTC. J is TRBJ1-2 and V is TRBV12-3 or TRBV12-4; D possibly corresponds to TRBD1 (6 bases). The CDR3 consists of 11 residues. V was trimmed by 6 bases and J by 8 bases, leaving 10 bases between them.

The chain is built from TRBV10-3 and TRBJ1-4; 9 nucleotides line up with TRBD1. V dropped 4 bases and J dropped 7; count of bases not matched to a gene: 4. This CDR3 contains 14 residues. The V gene's germline CDR1 is ENHRY and CDR2 SYGVKD. DNA of the CDR3: TGTGCCATCAGTGCGGGACAGGGAGGTGAAAAACTGTTTTTT. As protein: CAISAGQGGEKLFF.

The rearrangement uses TRBV18 and TRBJ1-5, with 9 positions matching TRBD1. The CDR3 sequence is 16 residues long. V shed 3 bases and J 1 base; nucleotides not matched to a gene: 4. The germline V gene encodes CDR1 KGHSH and CDR2 LQKENI. In nucleotides, the CDR3 is TGTGCCAGCTCACCCTATGGGACAGGGAGCAATCAGCCCCAGCATTTT. Translating it yields CASSPYGTGSNQPQHF.

This clonotype was counted only a few times. The chain employs TRBV20-1 and TRBJ2-3; TRBD2 matches at 7 bases. Trimming cost V 5 bases and J 0 bases; bases outside gene matches: 11. Germline CDR1 reads DFQATT; CDR2 reads SNEGSKA (reference sequence). The CDR3 runs 16 residues. The CDR3 bases are TGCAGTGCTTACAGACGGGGGGAGGTTAGCACAGATACGCAGTATTTT. Amino acids: CSAYRRGEVSTDTQYF.

The rearrangement uses TRBV7-9 and TRBJ1-6; 8 bases map to TRBD1. CDR1 and CDR2 from the germline V gene are SEHNR and FQNEAQ (reference sequence). The trim removed 3 bases at V and 7 bases at J, leaving 8 bases unmatched. The CDR3 loop spans 16 amino acids. The CDR3 reads CASSFAQGAHNSPLHF. CDR3 DNA: TGTGCCAGCAGCTTCGCCCAGGGGGCGCACAATTCACCCCTCCACTTT.

This clonotype came up a few times. Written as DNA, the CDR3 is TGTGCCAGCAGCCCCGACAGGGAGGGGTATGGCTACACCTTC. Translated: CASSPDREGYGYTF. The chain has TRBV6-1 and TRBJ1-2; 7 positions match TRBD1. Germline values: CDR1 MNHNS, CDR2 SASEGT. Trimming removed 6 bases from V and 5 bases from J; junction bases left unmatched: 9. CDR3 length equals 14 residues.

This clonotype has a handful of counts. The rearrangement uses TRBV6-1 and TRBJ1-6; D is ambiguous. CDR1 is MNHNS, CDR2 SASEGT, per germline. The CDR3 totals 15 residues. The germline V and J ends were trimmed by 7 bases and 5 bases, with 15 bases remaining between them. The CDR3, as DNA: TGTGCCAGCACCCCCCGGGCCCTTAATAATTCACCCCTCCACTTT. This encodes CASTPRALNNSPLHF.

This clonotype was counted ten times or more. The chain recombines TRBV12-3 or TRBV12-4 with TRBJ1-1; D is unresolved. The V gene lost 5 bases and the J gene lost 6 bases, with 7 bases spanning the gap. The CDR3 consists of 11 residues. In nucleotides, the CDR3 is TGTGCCAGCAGTCCGGTCTCTGAAGCTTTCTTT. It yields the protein CASSPVSEAFF.

This clonotype turned up a few times. The rearrangement links TRBV20-1 to TRBJ2-4, with 8 bases fitting TRBD2. The CDR3 is 15 residues long. The V gene's germline CDR1 is DFQATT and CDR2 SNEGSKA (reference sequence). With 2 bases clipped from V and 6 bases from J, the junction kept 9 bases outside the gene matches. The CDR3, as DNA: TGCAGTGCTAGACCCCAAGGAGCGGGAGCAAACATTCAGTACTTC. It specifies CSARPQGAGANIQYF.